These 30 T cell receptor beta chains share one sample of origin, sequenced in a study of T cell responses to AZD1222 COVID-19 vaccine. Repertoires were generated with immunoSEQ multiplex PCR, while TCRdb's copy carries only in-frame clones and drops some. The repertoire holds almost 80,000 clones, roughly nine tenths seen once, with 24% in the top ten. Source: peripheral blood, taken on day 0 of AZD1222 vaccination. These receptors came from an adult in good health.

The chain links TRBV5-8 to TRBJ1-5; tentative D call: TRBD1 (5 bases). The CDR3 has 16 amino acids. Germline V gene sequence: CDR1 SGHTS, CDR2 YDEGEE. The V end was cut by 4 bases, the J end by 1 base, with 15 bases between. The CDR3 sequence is CASSQKGRWSNQPQHF. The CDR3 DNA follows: TGTGCCAGCAGCCAGAAGGGGCGTTGGAGCAATCAGCCCCAGCATTTT.

CDR3 DNA sequence: TGCAGCGTTGAGGAATTACCGGGACTAGCGGGAAAGGCCTACAATGAGCAGTTCTTC. Translation: CSVEELPGLAGKAYNEQFF. The chain joins TRBV29-1 to TRBJ2-1; 13 bases are a match to TRBD2. Trimming took 3 bases from V and 2 from J; bases not matched to a gene: 13. Germline V CDR1 and CDR2: SQVTM, ANQGSEA. The CDR3 consists of 19 residues.

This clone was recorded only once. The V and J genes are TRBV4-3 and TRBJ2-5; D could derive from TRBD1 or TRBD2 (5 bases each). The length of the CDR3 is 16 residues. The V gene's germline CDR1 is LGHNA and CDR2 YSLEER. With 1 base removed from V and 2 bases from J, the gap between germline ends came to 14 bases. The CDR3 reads CASSQAGPGLQETQYF. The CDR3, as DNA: TGCGCCAGCAGCCAAGCGGGGCCAGGGCTACAAGAGACCCAGTACTTC.

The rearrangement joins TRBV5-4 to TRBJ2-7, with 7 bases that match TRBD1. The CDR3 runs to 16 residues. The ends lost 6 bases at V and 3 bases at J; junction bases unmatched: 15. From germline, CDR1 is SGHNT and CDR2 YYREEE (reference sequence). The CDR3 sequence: CASIPERDSLIYEQYF. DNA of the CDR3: TGTGCCAGCATTCCTGAAAGGGACAGCTTAATCTACGAGCAGTACTTC.

CDR3 coding DNA: TGCAGCGTTGGGGGGGGAGGAGCGGGAAACAATGAGCAGTTCTTC. Its protein product is CSVGGGGAGNNEQFF. V and J are TRBV29-1 and TRBJ2-1; TRBD2 matches at 7 bases. CDR3 length equals 15 residues. In germline, CDR1 is SQVTM, CDR2 ANQGSEA. Trimming took 4 bases from V and 5 from J; bases not matched to a gene: 11.

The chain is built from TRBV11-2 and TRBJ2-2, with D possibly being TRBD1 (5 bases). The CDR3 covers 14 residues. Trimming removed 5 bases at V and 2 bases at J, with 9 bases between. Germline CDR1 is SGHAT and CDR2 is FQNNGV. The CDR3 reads CASSLQVNTGELFF. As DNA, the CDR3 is TGTGCCAGCAGCCTACAGGTTAACACCGGGGAGCTGTTTTTT.

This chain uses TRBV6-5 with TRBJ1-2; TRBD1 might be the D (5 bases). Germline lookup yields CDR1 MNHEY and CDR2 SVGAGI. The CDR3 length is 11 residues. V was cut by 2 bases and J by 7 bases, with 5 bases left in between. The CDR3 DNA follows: TGTGCCAGCAGTTACAGGGGTGGCTACACCTTC. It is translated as CASSYRGGYTF.

The CDR3 region is CASSLEGQGFPKYF. CDR3 sequence (DNA): TGTGCCAGCAGCTTAGAGGGACAGGGGTTCCCAAAGTACTTC. This chain joins TRBV7-3 and TRBJ2-7; TRBD1 agrees at 10 bases. The CDR3 totals 14 residues. Germline values: CDR1 SGHTA, CDR2 FQGTGA. With 2 bases clipped from V and 11 bases from J, the junction kept 9 bases outside the gene matches.

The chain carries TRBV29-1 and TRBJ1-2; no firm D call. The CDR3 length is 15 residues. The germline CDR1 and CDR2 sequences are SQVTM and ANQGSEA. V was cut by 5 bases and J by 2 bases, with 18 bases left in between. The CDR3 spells CSVIPRRGYNYGYTF. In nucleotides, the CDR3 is TGCAGCGTTATACCCCGGCGGGGTTACAACTATGGCTACACCTTC.

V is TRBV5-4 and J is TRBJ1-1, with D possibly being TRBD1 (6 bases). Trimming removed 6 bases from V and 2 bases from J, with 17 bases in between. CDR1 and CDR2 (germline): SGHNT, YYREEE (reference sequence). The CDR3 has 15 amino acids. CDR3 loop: CASTSGSGTNTEAFF. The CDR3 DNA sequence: TGTGCCAGCACCAGCGGAAGCGGGACAAACACTGAAGCTTTCTTT.

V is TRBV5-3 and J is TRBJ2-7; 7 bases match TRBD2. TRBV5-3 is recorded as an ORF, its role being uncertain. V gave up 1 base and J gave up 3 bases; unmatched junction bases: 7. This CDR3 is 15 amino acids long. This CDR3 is CARSLLASGYYEQYF. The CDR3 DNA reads TGTGCCAGAAGCTTGTTGGCTAGCGGATACTACGAGCAGTACTTC.

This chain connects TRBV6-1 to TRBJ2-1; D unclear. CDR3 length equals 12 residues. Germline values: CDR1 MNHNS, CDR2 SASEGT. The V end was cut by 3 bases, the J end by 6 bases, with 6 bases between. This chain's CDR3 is CASSEYSNEQFF. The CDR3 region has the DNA TGTGCCAGCAGTGAGTATTCCAATGAGCAGTTCTTC.

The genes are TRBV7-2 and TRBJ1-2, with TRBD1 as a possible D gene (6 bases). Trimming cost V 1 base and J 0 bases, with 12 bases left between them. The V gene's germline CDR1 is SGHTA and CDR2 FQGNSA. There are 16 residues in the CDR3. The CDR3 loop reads CASSLGVWTANYGYTF. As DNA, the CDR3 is TGTGCCAGCAGCTTAGGGGTATGGACAGCTAACTATGGCTACACCTTC.

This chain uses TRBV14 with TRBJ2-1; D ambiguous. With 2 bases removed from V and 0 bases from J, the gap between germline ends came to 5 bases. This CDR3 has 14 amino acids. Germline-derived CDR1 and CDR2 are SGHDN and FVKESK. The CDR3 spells CASSQRSSYNEQFF. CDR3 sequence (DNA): TGTGCCAGCAGCCAACGGAGCTCCTACAATGAGCAGTTCTTC.

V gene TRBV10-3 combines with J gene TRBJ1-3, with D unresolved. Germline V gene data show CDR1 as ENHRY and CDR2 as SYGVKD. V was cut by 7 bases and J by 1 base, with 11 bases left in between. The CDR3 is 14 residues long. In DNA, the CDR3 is TGTGCCATCAAAGCGGGCGGATCTGGAAACACCATATATTTT. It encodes CAIKAGGSGNTIYF.

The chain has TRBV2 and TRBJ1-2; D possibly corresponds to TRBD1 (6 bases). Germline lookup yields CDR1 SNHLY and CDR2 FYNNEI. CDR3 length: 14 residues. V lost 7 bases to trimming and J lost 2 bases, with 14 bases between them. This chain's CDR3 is CASNGGFRNYGYTF. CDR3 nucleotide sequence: TGTGCCAGCAACGGGGGCTTCAGGAACTATGGCTACACCTTC.

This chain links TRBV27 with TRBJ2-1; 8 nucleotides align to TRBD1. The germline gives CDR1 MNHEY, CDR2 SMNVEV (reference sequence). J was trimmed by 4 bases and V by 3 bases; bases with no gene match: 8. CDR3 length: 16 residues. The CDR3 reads CASSFWDRQLYNEQFF. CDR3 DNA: TGTGCCAGCAGTTTCTGGGACAGGCAGTTATACAATGAGCAGTTCTTC.

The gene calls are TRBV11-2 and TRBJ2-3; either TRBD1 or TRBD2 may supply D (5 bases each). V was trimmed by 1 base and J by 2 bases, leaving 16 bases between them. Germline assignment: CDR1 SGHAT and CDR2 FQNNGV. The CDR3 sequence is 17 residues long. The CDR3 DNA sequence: TGTGCCAGCAGCTTAGTTGGGCCGGGACCTAACACAGATACGCAGTATTTT. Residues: CASSLVGPGPNTDTQYF.

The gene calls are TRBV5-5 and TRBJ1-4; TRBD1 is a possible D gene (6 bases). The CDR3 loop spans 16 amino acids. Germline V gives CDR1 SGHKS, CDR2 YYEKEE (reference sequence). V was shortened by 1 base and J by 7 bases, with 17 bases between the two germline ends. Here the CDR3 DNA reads TGTGCCAGCAGCTTGATCTGGACAGTAGGCCCTGAAAAACTGTTTTTT. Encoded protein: CASSLIWTVGPEKLFF.

The CDR3 DNA reads TGTGCCAGCAGCGTCACAGGGAGCGCTGAAGCTTTCTTT. This gives the protein CASSVTGSAEAFF. The V call is TRBV9, the J call TRBJ1-1, with D perhaps TRBD1 (6 bases). CDR1 and CDR2 (germline): SGDLS, YYNGEE. CDR3 length equals 13 residues. V dropped 2 bases and J dropped 6 bases, with 11 bases sitting between them.

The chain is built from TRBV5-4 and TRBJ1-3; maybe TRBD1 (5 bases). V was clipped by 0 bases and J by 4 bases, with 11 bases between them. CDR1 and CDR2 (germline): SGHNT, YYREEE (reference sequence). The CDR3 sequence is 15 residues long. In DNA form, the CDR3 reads TGTGCCAGCAGCTTGGGGGCAGGGTTCGGAAACACCATATATTTT. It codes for CASSLGAGFGNTIYF.

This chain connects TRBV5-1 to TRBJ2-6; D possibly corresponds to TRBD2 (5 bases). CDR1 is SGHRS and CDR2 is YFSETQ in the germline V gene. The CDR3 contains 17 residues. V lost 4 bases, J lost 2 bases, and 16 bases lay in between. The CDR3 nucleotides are TGCGCCAGCAGCCTTACATTCGCGGGTGCTGGGGCCAACGTCCTGACTTTC. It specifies CASSLTFAGAGANVLTF.

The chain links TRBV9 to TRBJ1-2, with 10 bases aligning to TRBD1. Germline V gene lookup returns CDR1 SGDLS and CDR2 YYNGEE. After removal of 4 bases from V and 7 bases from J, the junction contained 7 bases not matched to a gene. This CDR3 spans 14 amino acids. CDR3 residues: CASSTRQGAFGYTF. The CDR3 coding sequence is TGTGCCAGCAGCACAAGACAGGGGGCGTTTGGCTACACCTTC.

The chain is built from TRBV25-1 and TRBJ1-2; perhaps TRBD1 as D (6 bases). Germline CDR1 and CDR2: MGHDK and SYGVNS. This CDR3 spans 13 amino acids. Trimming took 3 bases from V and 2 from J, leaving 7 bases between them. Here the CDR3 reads CASSEQGNYGYTF. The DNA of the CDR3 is TGTGCCAGCAGTGAGCAGGGGAACTATGGCTACACCTTC.

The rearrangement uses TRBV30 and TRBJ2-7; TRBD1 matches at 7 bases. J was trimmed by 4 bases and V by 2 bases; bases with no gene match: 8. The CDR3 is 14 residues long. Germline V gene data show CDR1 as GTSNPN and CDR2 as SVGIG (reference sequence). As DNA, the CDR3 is TGTGCCTGGAGTCTGCGACAGGGACGGTACGAGCAGTACTTC. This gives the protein CAWSLRQGRYEQYF.

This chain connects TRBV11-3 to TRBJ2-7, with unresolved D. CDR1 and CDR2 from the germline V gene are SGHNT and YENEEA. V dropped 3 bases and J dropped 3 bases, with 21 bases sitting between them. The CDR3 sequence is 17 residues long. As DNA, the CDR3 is TGTGCCAGCAGCTTTTGGTCCGGGTTGGGCAGTCGCTACGAGCAGTACTTC. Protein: CASSFWSGLGSRYEQYF.

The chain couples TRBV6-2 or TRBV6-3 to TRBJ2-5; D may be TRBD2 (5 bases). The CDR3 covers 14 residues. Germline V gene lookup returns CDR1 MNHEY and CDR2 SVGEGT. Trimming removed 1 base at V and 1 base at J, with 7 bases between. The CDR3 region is CASSYFGVQETQYF. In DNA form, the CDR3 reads TGTGCCAGCAGTTACTTCGGGGTCCAAGAGACCCAGTACTTC.

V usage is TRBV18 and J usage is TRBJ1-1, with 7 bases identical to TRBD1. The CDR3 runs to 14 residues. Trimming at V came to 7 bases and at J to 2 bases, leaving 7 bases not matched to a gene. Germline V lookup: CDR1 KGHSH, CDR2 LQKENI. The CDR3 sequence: CASCGTEGNTEAFF. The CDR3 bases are TGTGCCAGCTGCGGGACAGAGGGAAACACTGAAGCTTTCTTT.

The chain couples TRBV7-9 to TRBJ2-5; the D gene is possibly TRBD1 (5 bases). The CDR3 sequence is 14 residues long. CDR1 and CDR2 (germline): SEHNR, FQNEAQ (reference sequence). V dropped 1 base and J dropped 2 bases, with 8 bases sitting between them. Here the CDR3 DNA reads TGTGCCAGCAGCTTAGGTCAGGGACAAGAGACCCAGTACTTC. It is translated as CASSLGQGQETQYF. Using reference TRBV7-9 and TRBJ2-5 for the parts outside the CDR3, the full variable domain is DTGVSQNPRHKITKRGQNVTFRCDPISEHNRLYWYRQTLGQGPEFLTYFQNEAQLEKSRLLSDRFSAERPKGSFSTLEIQRTEQGDSAMYLCASSLGQGQETQYFGPGTRLLVL.

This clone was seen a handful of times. The CDR3 nucleotides are TGTGCCAGCAGCCAAGATCCAGCGGCGGGGGCGATTTATTACGAGCAGTACTTC. Translated, it gives CASSQDPAAGAIYYEQYF. The V call is TRBV4-2, the J call TRBJ2-7; D is perhaps TRBD2 (7 bases). The CDR3 has 18 amino acids. V was shortened by 0 bases and J by 4 bases, with 22 bases between the two germline ends. Germline CDR1 reads LGHNA; CDR2 reads YNFKEQ.